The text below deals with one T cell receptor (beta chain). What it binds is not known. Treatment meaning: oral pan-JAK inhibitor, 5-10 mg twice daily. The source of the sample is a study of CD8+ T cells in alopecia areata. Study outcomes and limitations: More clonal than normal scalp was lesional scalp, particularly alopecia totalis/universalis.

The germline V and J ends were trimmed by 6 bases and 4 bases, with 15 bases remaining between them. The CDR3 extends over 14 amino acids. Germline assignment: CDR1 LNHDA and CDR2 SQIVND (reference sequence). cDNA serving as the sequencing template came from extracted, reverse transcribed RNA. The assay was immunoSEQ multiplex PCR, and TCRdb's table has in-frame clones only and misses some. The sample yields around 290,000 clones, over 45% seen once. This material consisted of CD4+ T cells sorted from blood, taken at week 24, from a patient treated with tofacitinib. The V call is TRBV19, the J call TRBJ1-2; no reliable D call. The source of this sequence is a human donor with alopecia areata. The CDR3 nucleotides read TGTGCCAGTAGACCCTCCCTGGCGGGCTATGGCTACACCTTC. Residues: CASRPSLAGYGYTF. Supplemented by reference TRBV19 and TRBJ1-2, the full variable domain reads DGGITQSPKYLFRKEGQNVTLSCEQNLNHDAMYWYRQDPGQGLRLIYYSQIVNDFQKGDIAEGYSVSREKKESFPLTVTSAQKNPTAFYLCASRPSLAGYGYTFGSGTRLTVV.